This TCR beta chain originates from a study of OX40 agonist ivuxolimab in advanced cancers. The V and J ends lost 0 bases and 4 bases, in that order; junction bases with no gene match: 7. The CDR3 runs to 17 residues. Germline V gene sequence: CDR1 MNHNS, CDR2 SASEGT. Overall study results and limits: Expanded clones were, on average, more numerous in CD8+ T cells than in CD4+. A proportion of nonresponders additionally exhibited low normalized T-cell clonal expansion. At 0.1 to 3.0 mg/kg, CD4+ and CD8+ blood T cells expanded clonally by week 6.

Details on this clone: Its antigen remains unknown.

A history of autoimmune disease or systemic immunosuppression excluded patients. Clones were read by immunoSEQ multiplex PCR, and TCRdb kept only the in-frame ones, dropping some. The repertoire holds some 25,000 clones, with around 79% as singletons. J is TRBJ1-5 and V is TRBV6-1; TRBD1 matches 9 bases. The receptor was isolated from an adult with an advanced solid tumor such as melanoma, head and neck, liver or kidney cancer. The source was CD4+ or CD8+ T cells sorted from blood, collected in a trial of the OX40 agonist ivuxolimab. CDR3 DNA sequence: TGTGCCAGCAGTGAAGCGCCCGGGACAGGGCTTAATCAGCCCCAGCATTTT. It encodes CASSEAPGTGLNQPQHF.